This T cell receptor (beta chain) was captured in a study of control samples from healthy donors and cancer patients. Germline V CDR1 and CDR2: KGHSH, LQKENI. Germline trimming cut 3 bases from V and 4 bases from J; bases unmatched to any gene: 5. This CDR3 is 15 amino acids long. The table came from immunoSEQ multiplex PCR; TCRdb's copy has only in-frame clones and leaves some out. Among 350,000 to 450,000 clones listed, about 93% were seen once. Material for sequencing was PBMCs. This TCR was recovered from a man in his forties with head and neck cancer. The rearrangement links TRBV18 to TRBJ2-2, with 7 bases fitting TRBD2. This chain's CDR3 is CASSPDRLATGELFF. CDR3 coding DNA: TGTGCCAGCTCACCCGACAGACTAGCCACCGGGGAGCTGTTTTTT.